This T cell receptor beta chain was sequenced for a study of response to subunit inactivated influenza vaccine (dated by TCRdb to about 2018). Concerning the study at large: To follow how T cells responded to a trivalent subunit inactivated influenza vaccine, the researchers relied on deep quantitative profiling of the T cell receptor repertoire.

Libraries came from RT-PCR. The listed sequencing device is Illumina HiSeq 2500. TCRdb took the public reads, trimmed them with fastp at Q25, ran MiXCR for clone calling and kept in-frame beta chains. Here each entry gathers all rows of one CDR3 protein and keeps the most common genes and DNA. The sample includes 450,000 to 550,000 distinct CDR3 sequences, with roughly 23% observed a single time. The ten largest account for less than 2.5% of the sample. The germline V gene supplies CDR1 SGHTA and CDR2 FQGNSA. The cysteine opens and the phenylalanine closes a CDR3 of 14 amino acids. The entry retains the CDR3 DNA only, 42 bases that are in frame from base 1. V and J lose 1 base and 1 base, and a span of 8 bases separates them. The paper as a whole reports these results and caveats: The authors suggested that each seasonal influenza vaccination may recruit only a limited number of new T cells.

The table lists this clonotype with many counts. Its antigen target is currently unknown. Per-base qualities were not stored, and no clone one base away is much larger. This receptor chain uses TRBV7-2 and TRBJ2-7; a tentative D match to TRBD1 spans 5 bases. This receptor was obtained from a man aged 50-60 years who received an inactivated influenza vaccine. Donor details come from another sample of the same person, matched by shared clones. The sequencing here drew on CD4+ T cells sorted from PBMCs, taken 4 to 6 days after vaccination. The CDR3: CASSLGRASYEQYF. The nucleotide sequence reads TGTGCCAGCAGCTTAGGCAGGGCTTCCTACGAGCAGTACTTC. Extended through the reference TRBV7-2 and TRBJ2-7 proteins, this CDR3 yields the full variable domain: GAGVSQSPSNKVTEKGKDVELRCDPISGHTALYWYRQSLGQGLEFLIYFQGNSAPDKSGLPSDRFSAERTGGSVSTLTIQRTQQEDSAVYLCASSLGRASYEQYFGPGTRLTVT.